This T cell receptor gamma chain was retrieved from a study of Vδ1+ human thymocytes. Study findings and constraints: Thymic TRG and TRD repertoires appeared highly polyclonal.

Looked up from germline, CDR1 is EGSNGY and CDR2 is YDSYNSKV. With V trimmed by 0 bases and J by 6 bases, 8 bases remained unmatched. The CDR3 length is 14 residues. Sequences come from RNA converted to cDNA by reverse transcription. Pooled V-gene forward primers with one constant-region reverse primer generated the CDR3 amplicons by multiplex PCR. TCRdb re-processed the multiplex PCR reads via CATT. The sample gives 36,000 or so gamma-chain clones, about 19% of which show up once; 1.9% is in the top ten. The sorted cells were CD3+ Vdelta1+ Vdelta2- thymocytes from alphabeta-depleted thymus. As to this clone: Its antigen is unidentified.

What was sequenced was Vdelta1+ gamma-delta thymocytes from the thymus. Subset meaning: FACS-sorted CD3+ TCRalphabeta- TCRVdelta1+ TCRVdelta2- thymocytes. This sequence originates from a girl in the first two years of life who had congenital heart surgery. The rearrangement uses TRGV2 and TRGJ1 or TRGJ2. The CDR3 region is CATWDGPYGYKKLF. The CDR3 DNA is TGTGCCACCTGGGACGGGCCATATGGTTATAAGAAACTCTTT.